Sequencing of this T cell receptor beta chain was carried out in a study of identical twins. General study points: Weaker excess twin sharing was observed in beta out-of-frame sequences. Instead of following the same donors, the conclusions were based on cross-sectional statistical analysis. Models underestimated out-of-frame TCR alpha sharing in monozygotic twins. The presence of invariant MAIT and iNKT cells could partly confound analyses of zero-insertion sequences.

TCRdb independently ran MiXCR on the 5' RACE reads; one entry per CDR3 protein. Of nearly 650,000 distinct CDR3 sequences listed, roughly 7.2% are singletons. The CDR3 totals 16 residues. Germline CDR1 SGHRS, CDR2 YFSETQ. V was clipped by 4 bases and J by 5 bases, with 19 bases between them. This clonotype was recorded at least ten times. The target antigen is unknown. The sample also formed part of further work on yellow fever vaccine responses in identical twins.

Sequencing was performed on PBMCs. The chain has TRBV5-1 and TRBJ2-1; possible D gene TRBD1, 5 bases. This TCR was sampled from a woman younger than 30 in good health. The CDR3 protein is CASSPIEDKGHNEQFF. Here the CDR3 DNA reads TGCGCCAGCAGCCCCATCGAGGACAAAGGACACAATGAGCAGTTCTTC.